The rows below give T cell receptor beta chains drawn from one sample of a study of blood T cells in healthy people across ages. TCRdb redid the calling of the 5' RACE reads with MiXCR, one entry per CDR3 protein. Among hundreds of thousands of distinct CDR3 sequences listed, roughly 50% were seen once. Specimen: blood. The receptors derive from a man younger than 45 in good health. CDR3s include the opening cysteine and the closing phenylalanine or tryptophan. A clone size is listed for some rows: how often the clone was seen (once, few, many), or a class if it is expanded.

v_gene: TRBV10-3
len: 13
j_gene: TRBJ2-7
abundance: NA
CDR3aa: CAISTTGGYEQYF

v_gene: TRBV29-1
len: 18
j_gene: TRBJ1-3
abundance: NA
CDR3aa: CSVGFSTFRGPIGNTIYF

v_gene: TRBV7-2
len: 18
j_gene: TRBJ1-2
abundance: few
CDR3aa: CASSYQGHHRSSSYGYTF

v_gene: TRBV6-2/TRBV6-3
len: 14
j_gene: TRBJ2-5
abundance: NA
CDR3aa: CASSYSIPGEDQYF

v_gene: TRBV15
len: 16
j_gene: TRBJ2-4
abundance: NA
CDR3aa: CATSRDLGGAKNIQYF

v_gene: TRBV6-5
len: 19
j_gene: TRBJ2-3
abundance: NA
CDR3aa: CAGSYSIALAGGPLDTQYF

v_gene: TRBV29-1
len: 14
j_gene: NA
abundance: few
CDR3aa: CSVVDGGFFYEQYF

v_gene: TRBV5-1
len: 16
j_gene: TRBJ2-1
abundance: NA
CDR3aa: CASSLGLAISYNEQFF

v_gene: TRBV2
len: 12
j_gene: TRBJ1-2
abundance: NA
CDR3aa: CASSVQGWGYTF

v_gene: TRBV21-1
len: 11
j_gene: TRBJ2-7
abundance: NA
CDR3aa: CASTVGCEQYF

v_gene: TRBV3-1
len: 12
j_gene: TRBJ2-5
abundance: few
CDR3aa: CASRGAEETQYF

v_gene: TRBV5-1
len: 14
j_gene: TRBJ1-2
abundance: NA
CDR3aa: CASTTEVAGYGYTF

v_gene: TRBV10-3
len: 13
j_gene: TRBJ2-1
abundance: many
CDR3aa: CAISEPSGDEQFF

v_gene: TRBV20-1
len: 12
j_gene: TRBJ1-4
abundance: NA
CDR3aa: CSAGQSNEKLFF

v_gene: TRBV6-5
len: 16
j_gene: TRBJ2-1
abundance: NA
CDR3aa: CASSNLPGELGNEQFF

v_gene: TRBV20-1
len: 15
j_gene: TRBJ2-1
abundance: NA
CDR3aa: CSAPQTSGQYNEQFF

v_gene: TRBV6-5
len: 14
j_gene: TRBJ2-1
abundance: once
CDR3aa: CASSLVYASDEQFF

v_gene: TRBV7-2
len: 16
j_gene: TRBJ2-7
abundance: few
CDR3aa: CASTPVAGTGRDEQYF

v_gene: TRBV20-1
len: 13
j_gene: NA
abundance: NA
CDR3aa: CSAAGGGGYEQYF

v_gene: TRBV7-8
len: 14
j_gene: TRBJ2-3
abundance: NA
CDR3aa: CASSLRDPPDTQYF

v_gene: TRBV20-1
len: 12
j_gene: TRBJ1-1
abundance: NA
CDR3aa: CSADREYTEAFF

v_gene: TRBV27
len: 13
j_gene: TRBJ2-6
abundance: NA
CDR3aa: CATGVAGANVLTF

v_gene: TRBV19
len: 15
j_gene: TRBJ1-1
abundance: NA
CDR3aa: CASSIGGQMNTEAFF

v_gene: TRBV20-1
len: 15
j_gene: TRBJ2-6
abundance: NA
CDR3aa: CSARDSSSGANVLTF

v_gene: TRBV9
len: 15
j_gene: TRBJ2-1
abundance: NA
CDR3aa: CASSVQVAGGGEQFF

v_gene: TRBV27
len: 15
j_gene: NA
abundance: NA
CDR3aa: CASSLPGPQPYEQYF

v_gene: TRBV15
len: 15
j_gene: TRBJ2-1
abundance: NA
CDR3aa: CATSRDRQGTHEQFF

v_gene: TRBV29-1
len: 14
j_gene: TRBJ2-1
abundance: NA
CDR3aa: CSVEGTRNYNEQFF

v_gene: TRBV3-1
len: 14
j_gene: TRBJ1-4
abundance: NA
CDR3aa: CASSGTGDDGKLFF

v_gene: TRBV10-3
len: 12
j_gene: TRBJ2-7
abundance: NA
CDR3aa: CATHGTDYEQYF

v_gene: TRBV6-5
len: 14
j_gene: TRBJ1-2
abundance: NA
CDR3aa: CASSPRVGGYGYTF

v_gene: TRBV30
len: 14
j_gene: TRBJ1-1
abundance: NA
CDR3aa: CACQAIGMNTEAFF

v_gene: TRBV7-2
len: 18
j_gene: TRBJ1-5
abundance: NA
CDR3aa: CASSLRRLAGGNVQPQHF

v_gene: TRBV20-1
len: 17
j_gene: TRBJ1-5
abundance: NA
CDR3aa: CSARDEDTGQTNQPQHF

v_gene: TRBV11-1
len: 13
j_gene: TRBJ2-1
abundance: NA
CDR3aa: CASSLTSLGEQFF

v_gene: TRBV7-2
len: 17
j_gene: TRBJ1-1
abundance: NA
CDR3aa: CASSLESGVGVSAEAFF

v_gene: TRBV12-3/TRBV12-4
len: 18
j_gene: TRBJ2-1
abundance: few
CDR3aa: CASSLIALDRRTYNEQFF

v_gene: TRBV3-1
len: 14
j_gene: TRBJ1-2
abundance: few
CDR3aa: CASSQAGRDYGYTF

v_gene: TRBV28
len: 15
j_gene: TRBJ2-5
abundance: NA
CDR3aa: CASSLGGTRRETQYF

v_gene: TRBV18
len: 15
j_gene: TRBJ1-2
abundance: NA
CDR3aa: CASSPPTGRDYGYTF

v_gene: TRBV9
len: 17
j_gene: TRBJ2-1
abundance: NA
CDR3aa: CASAGPLGGRAGNEQFF

v_gene: TRBV6-6
len: 13
j_gene: TRBJ1-6
abundance: NA
CDR3aa: CASRGQDNSPLHF

v_gene: TRBV7-9
len: 12
j_gene: TRBJ1-6
abundance: NA
CDR3aa: CASSLKDSTLHF

v_gene: TRBV20-1
len: 14
j_gene: TRBJ2-5
abundance: NA
CDR3aa: CSATGTSAEETQYF

v_gene: TRBV20-1
len: 10
j_gene: TRBJ1-2
abundance: few
CDR3aa: CSAREVGYTF

v_gene: TRBV4-3
len: 13
j_gene: TRBJ2-5
abundance: few
CDR3aa: CASSQGVMETQYF

v_gene: TRBV10-3
len: 16
j_gene: TRBJ2-1
abundance: NA
CDR3aa: CAISEFKTGAYNEQFF

v_gene: TRBV19
len: 17
j_gene: TRBJ2-1
abundance: NA
CDR3aa: CASSIRSRGAPYNEQFF

v_gene: TRBV6-5
len: 14
j_gene: TRBJ1-2
abundance: NA
CDR3aa: CASTGGPMNYGYTF

v_gene: TRBV5-1
len: 15
j_gene: TRBJ1-2
abundance: once
CDR3aa: CASSPGTGGDYGYTF

v_gene: TRBV3-1
len: 14
j_gene: TRBJ2-3
abundance: NA
CDR3aa: CASSQDRAEDTQYF

v_gene: TRBV7-2
len: 17
j_gene: TRBJ2-7
abundance: NA
CDR3aa: CASSLVWLAGGPGEQYF

v_gene: TRBV7-2
len: 11
j_gene: TRBJ1-1
abundance: NA
CDR3aa: CASSSPAEAFF

v_gene: TRBV20-1
len: 14
j_gene: TRBJ2-7
abundance: few
CDR3aa: CSASYNRGRYEQYF